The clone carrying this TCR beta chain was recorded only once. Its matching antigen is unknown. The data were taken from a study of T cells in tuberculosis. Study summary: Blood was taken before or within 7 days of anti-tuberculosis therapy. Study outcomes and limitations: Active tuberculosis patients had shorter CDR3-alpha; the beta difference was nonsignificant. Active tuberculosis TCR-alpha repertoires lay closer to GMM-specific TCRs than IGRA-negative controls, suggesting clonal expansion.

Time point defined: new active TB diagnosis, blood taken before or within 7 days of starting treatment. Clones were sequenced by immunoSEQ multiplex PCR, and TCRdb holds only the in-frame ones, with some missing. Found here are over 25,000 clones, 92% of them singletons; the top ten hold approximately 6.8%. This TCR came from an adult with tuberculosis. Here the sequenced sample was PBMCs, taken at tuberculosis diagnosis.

The CDR3 region has the DNA TGTGCCAGCAGACCGGAGGGACAGCTGAACACTGAAGCTTTCTTT. Its protein product is CASRPEGQLNTEAFF. This chain joins TRBV2 and TRBJ1-1; 7 positions match TRBD1. V gave up 6 bases and J gave up 0 bases; unmatched junction bases: 7. The CDR3 covers 15 residues. Germline V gives CDR1 SNHLY, CDR2 FYNNEI.